The 3 T cell receptor beta chains reported below all come from one sample, sequenced in a study of blood T cells in healthy people across ages. It was with a sample-barcoded 5' primer and a J-beta primer mix that a second PCR of about 6 to 11 cycles was run. TCRdb independently ran MiXCR on the 5' RACE reads; one entry per CDR3 protein. The table lists approximately 600,000 distinct CDR3 sequences, roughly three fifths of them singletons, with over 30% in the top ten. Sequencing used blood. Receptor source: a man between 60 and 70 years old in good health.

V is TRBV28 and J is TRBJ2-1; 9 nucleotides agree with TRBD1. The CDR3 is 13 amino acids. The trim removed 6 bases at V and 10 bases at J, leaving 7 bases unmatched. Germline CDR1 reads MDHEN; CDR2 reads SYDVKM. The CDR3 nucleotides are TGTGCCAGCAGAAGTACAGGGGGCGGAGAGCAGTTCTTC. Protein: CASRSTGGGEQFF.

The chain couples TRBV6-2 or TRBV6-3 to TRBJ2-7; 8 positions match TRBD2. The germline CDR1 and CDR2 sequences are MNHEY and SVGEGT. CDR3 length: 15 amino acids. V lost 0 bases and J lost 2; bases outside the gene matches: 3. The CDR3 coding sequence is TGTGCCAGCAGTTACTCCCTGCGGGGGGCCTACGAGCAGTACTTC. This codes for CASSYSLRGAYEQYF.

This clonotype was counted a few times. The chain links TRBV7-9 to TRBJ2-5; D might be TRBD2 (5 bases). Trimming took 1 base from V and 4 from J, leaving 19 bases between them. The CDR3 totals 17 residues. Germline lookup yields CDR1 SEHNR and CDR2 FQNEAQ (reference sequence). CDR3 sequence (DNA): TGTGCCAGCAGCTTAGACATGGAAGCAGCGGCTAGAGAGACCCAGTACTTC. This codes for CASSLDMEAAARETQYF.